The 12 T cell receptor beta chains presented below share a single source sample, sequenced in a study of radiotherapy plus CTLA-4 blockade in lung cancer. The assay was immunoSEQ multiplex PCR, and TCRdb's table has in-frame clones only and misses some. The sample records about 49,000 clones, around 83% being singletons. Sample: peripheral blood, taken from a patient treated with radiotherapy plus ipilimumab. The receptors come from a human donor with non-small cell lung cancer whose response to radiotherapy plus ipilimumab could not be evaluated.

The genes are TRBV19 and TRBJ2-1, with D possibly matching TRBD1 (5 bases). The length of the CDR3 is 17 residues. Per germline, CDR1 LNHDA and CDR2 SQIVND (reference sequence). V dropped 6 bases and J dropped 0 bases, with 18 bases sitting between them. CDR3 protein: CASRDIFLSSSYNEQFF. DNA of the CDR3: TGTGCCAGTAGGGACATCTTCCTTTCAAGCTCCTACAATGAGCAGTTCTTC.

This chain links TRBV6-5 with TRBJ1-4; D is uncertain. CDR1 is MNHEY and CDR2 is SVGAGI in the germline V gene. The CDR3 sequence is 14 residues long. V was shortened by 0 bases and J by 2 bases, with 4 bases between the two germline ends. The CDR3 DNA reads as TGTGCCAGCAGTTACTCCGGGACTAATGAAAAACTGTTTTTT. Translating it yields CASSYSGTNEKLFF.

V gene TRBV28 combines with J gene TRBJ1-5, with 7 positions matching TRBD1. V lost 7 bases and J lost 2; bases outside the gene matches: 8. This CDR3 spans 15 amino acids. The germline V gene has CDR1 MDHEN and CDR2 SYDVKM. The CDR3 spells CASTLTGPGNQPQHF. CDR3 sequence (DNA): TGTGCCAGCACTCTGACAGGGCCGGGCAATCAGCCCCAGCATTTT.

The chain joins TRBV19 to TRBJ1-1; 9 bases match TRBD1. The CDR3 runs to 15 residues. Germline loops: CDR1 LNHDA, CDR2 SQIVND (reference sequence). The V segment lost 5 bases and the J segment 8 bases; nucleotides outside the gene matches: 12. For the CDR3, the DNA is TGTGCCAGTAGTTCCCTACAGGGGGCGCAGGCCGAAGCTTTCTTT. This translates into CASSSLQGAQAEAFF. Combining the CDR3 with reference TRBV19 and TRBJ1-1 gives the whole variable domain DGGITQSPKYLFRKEGQNVTLSCEQNLNHDAMYWYRQDPGQGLRLIYYSQIVNDFQKGDIAEGYSVSREKKESFPLTVTSAQKNPTAFYLCASSSLQGAQAEAFFGQGTRLTVV.

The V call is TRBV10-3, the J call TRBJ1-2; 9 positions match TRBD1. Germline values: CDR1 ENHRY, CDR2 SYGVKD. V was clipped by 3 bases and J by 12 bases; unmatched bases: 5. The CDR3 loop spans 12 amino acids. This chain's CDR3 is CAISDEGDRDTF. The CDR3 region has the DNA TGTGCCATCAGTGATGAAGGGGACAGGGACACCTTC.

CDR3 residues: CASSHGAGIGNSPLHF. The CDR3 coding sequence is TGCGCCAGCAGCCACGGCGCGGGAATTGGTAATTCACCCCTCCACTTT. The chain employs TRBV5-1 and TRBJ1-6; D not resolved. The CDR3 contains 16 residues. Germline loops: CDR1 SGHRS, CDR2 YFSETQ. The germline V and J ends were trimmed by 4 bases and 6 bases, with 17 bases remaining between them.

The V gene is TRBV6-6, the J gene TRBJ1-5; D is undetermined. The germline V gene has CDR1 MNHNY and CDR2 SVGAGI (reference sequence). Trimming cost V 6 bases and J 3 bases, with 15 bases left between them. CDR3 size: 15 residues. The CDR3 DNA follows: TGTGCCAGCAGGCACGACAATCTTAACAATCAGCCCCAGCATTTT. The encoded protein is CASRHDNLNNQPQHF.

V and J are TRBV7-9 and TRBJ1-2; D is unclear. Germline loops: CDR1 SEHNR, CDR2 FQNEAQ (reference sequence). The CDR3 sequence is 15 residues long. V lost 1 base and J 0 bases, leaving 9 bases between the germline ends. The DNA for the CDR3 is TGTGCCAGCAGCTTAGGCGGCAGAACTAACTATGGCTACACCTTC. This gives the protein CASSLGGRTNYGYTF.

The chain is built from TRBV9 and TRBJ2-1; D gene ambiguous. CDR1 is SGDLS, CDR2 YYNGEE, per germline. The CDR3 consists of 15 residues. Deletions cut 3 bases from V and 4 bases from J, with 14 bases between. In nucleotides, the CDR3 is TGTGCCAGCAGCGCCCCCTCTGGCTTATACAATGAGCAGTTCTTC. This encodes CASSAPSGLYNEQFF. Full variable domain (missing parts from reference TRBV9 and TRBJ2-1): DSGVTQTPKHLITATGQRVTLRCSPRSGDLSVYWYQQSLDQGLQFLIQYYNGEERAKGNILERFSAQQFPDLHSELNLSSLELGDSALYFCASSAPSGLYNEQFFGPGTRLTVL.

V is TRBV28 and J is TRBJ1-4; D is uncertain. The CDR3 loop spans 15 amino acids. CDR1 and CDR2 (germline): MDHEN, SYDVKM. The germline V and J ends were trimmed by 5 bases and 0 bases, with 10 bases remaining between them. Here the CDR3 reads CASSLGGATNEKLFF. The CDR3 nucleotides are TGTGCCAGCAGTCTAGGCGGGGCAACTAATGAAAAACTGTTTTTT.

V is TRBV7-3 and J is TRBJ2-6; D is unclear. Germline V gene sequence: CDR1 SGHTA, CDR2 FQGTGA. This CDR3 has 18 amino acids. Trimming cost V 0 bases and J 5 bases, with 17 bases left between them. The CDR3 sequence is CASSLTPIPSRRANVLTF. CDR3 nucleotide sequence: TGTGCCAGCAGCTTAACCCCCATCCCGTCGCGAAGGGCCAACGTCCTGACTTTC.

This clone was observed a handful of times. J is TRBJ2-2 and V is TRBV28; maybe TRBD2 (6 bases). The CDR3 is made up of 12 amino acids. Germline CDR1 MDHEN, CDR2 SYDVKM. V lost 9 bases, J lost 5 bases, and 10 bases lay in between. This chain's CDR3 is CASGGWTGELFF. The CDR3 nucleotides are TGTGCCAGTGGGGGGTGGACCGGGGAGCTGTTTTTT.